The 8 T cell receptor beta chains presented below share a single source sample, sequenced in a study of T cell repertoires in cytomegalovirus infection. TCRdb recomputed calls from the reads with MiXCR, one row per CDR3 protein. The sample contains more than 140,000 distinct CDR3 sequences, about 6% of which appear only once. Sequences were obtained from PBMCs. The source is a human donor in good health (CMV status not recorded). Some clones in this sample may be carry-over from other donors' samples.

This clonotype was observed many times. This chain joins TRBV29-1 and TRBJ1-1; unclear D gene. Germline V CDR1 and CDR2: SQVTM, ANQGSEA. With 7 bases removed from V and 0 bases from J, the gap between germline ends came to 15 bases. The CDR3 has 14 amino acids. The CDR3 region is CSAQTGNMNTEAFF. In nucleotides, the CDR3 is TGCAGCGCCCAAACCGGAAACATGAACACTGAAGCTTTCTTT.

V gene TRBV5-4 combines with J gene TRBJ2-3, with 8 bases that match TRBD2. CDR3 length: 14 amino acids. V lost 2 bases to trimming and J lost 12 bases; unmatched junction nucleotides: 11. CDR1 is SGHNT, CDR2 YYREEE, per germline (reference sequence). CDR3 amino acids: CASSLPGRGGTQYF. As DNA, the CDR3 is TGTGCCAGCAGCTTACCCGGGAGGGGGGGAACTCAGTATTTT. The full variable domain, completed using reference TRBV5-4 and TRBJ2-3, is ETGVTQSPTHLIKTRGQQVTLRCSSQSGHNTVSWYQQALGQGPQFIFQYYREEENGRGNFPPRFSGLQFPNYSSELNVNALELDDSALYLCASSLPGRGGTQYFGPGTRLTVL.

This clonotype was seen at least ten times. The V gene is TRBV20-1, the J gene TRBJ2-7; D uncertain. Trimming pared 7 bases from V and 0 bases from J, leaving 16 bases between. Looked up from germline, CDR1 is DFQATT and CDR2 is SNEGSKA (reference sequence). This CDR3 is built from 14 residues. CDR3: CSVTGDIRSYEQYF. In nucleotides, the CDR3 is TGCAGTGTCACCGGAGACATCCGCTCCTACGAGCAGTACTTC.

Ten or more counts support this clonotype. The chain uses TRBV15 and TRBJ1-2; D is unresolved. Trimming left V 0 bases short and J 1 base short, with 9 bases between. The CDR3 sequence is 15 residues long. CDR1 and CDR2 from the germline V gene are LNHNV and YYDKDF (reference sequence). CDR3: CATSREGWSNYGYTF. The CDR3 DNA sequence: TGTGCCACCAGCAGAGAGGGGTGGAGTAACTATGGCTACACCTTC.

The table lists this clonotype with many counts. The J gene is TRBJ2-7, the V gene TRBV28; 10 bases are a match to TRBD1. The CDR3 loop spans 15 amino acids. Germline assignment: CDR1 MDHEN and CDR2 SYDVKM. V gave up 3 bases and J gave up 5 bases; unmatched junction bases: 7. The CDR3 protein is CASSLGGTGEDEQYF. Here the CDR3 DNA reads TGTGCCAGCAGTTTGGGCGGGACAGGGGAAGACGAGCAGTACTTC. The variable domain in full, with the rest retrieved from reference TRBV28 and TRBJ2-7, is DVKVTQSSRYLVKRTGEKVFLECVQDMDHENMFWYRQDPGLGLRLIYFSYDVKMKEKGDIPEGYSVSREKKERFSLILESASTNQTSMYLCASSLGGTGEDEQYFGPGTRLTVT.

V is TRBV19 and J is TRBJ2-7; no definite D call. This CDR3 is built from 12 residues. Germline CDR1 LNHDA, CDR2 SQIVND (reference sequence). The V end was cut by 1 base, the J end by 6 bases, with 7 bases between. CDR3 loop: CASSIASGEQYF. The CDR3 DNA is TGTGCCAGTAGTATAGCGAGTGGCGAGCAGTACTTC.

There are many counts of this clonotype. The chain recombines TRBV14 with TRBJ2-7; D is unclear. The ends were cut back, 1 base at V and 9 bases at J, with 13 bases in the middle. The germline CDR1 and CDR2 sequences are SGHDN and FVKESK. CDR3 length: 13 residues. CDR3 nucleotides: TGTGCCAGCAGCCAAGGGCGGAACTCCGGGCAGTACTTC. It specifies CASSQGRNSGQYF. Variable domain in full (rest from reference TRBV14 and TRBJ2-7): EAGVTQFPSHSVIEKGQTVTLRCDPISGHDNLYWYRRVMGKEIKFLLHFVKESKQDESGMPNNRFLAERTGGTYSTLKVQPAELEDSGVYFCASSQGRNSGQYFGPGTRLTVT.

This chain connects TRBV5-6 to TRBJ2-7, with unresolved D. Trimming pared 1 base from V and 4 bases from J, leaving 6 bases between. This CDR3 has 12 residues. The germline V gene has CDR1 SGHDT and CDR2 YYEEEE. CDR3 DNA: TGTGCCAGCAGCTTGAGGATGTACGAGCAGTACTTC. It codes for CASSLRMYEQYF.